The 18 T cell receptor beta chains presented below share a single source sample, sequenced in a study of blood T cell repertoires in COVID-19. The method was immunoSEQ multiplex PCR; TCRdb's version includes in-frame clones alone and lacks a portion of them. The repertoire includes 100,000 to 150,000 clones, about 91% of them detected once, and nearly 0.9% sits in the top ten. The sample taken for sequencing was peripheral blood. These receptors were collected from a woman between 50 and 59 years old with active or convalescent COVID-19.

The chain carries TRBV21-1 and TRBJ1-6; the table names TRBD1, a call not compared with the DNA. TRBV21-1 represents a pseudogene. CDR3 length: 16 residues. The CDR3 protein is CASSLRDRGHNSPLHF. CDR3 DNA sequence: TGTGCCAGCAGCCTCCGGGACAGAGGTCATAATTCACCCCTCCACTTT.

Worth noting for this clone: Since the CDR3 does not end with the conserved phenylalanine or tryptophan, this likely comes from a read error. Because the CDR3's place on the DNA is in doubt, the DNA is left out and the CDR3 is given as listed by TCRdb. The chain carries TRBV7-2 and TRBJ2-7; TRBD2 is the table's D call, not checked against the DNA. The CDR3 totals 12 residues, both ends included. The V gene's germline CDR1 is SGHTA and CDR2 FQGNSA. This CDR3 is CASREPGLAGGC.

This clone has more than one count but fewer than ten. The chain is built from TRBV28 and TRBJ1-4, with 9 bases fitting TRBD1. CDR3 length: 15 amino acids. After removal of 4 bases from V and 6 bases from J, the junction contained 6 bases not matched to a gene. The germline V gene has CDR1 MDHEN and CDR2 SYDVKM. DNA of the CDR3: TGTGCCAGCAGTTCCCCGGGACAGGGTCATGAAAAACTGTTTTTT. Translating gives CASSSPGQGHEKLFF. Supplemented by reference TRBV28 and TRBJ1-4, the full variable domain reads DVKVTQSSRYLVKRTGEKVFLECVQDMDHENMFWYRQDPGLGLRLIYFSYDVKMKEKGDIPEGYSVSREKKERFSLILESASTNQTSMYLCASSSPGQGHEKLFFGSGTQLSVL.

The chain carries TRBV27 and TRBJ1-5; D gene ambiguous. CDR1 and CDR2 (germline): MNHEY, SMNVEV (reference sequence). V lost 3 bases and J lost 0, with 9 bases in between. CDR3 length: 15 amino acids. For the CDR3, the DNA is TGTGCCAGCAGTTTCTTCCCACATAGCAATCAGCCCCAGCATTTT. This sequence encodes CASSFFPHSNQPQHF.

The V and J genes are TRBV28 and TRBJ2-3; 7 nucleotides align to TRBD2. J lost 7 bases, V lost 8 bases, and 15 bases had no gene match. The CDR3 has 15 amino acids. Looked up from germline, CDR1 is MDHEN and CDR2 is SYDVKM. The CDR3, as DNA: TGTGCCAGCTACCCTTTAGGAGCTAGCGGATATACGCAGTATTTT. It encodes CASYPLGASGYTQYF.

The chain carries TRBV11-3 and TRBJ2-3; 7 nucleotides match TRBD2. Germline CDR1 reads SGHNT; CDR2 reads YENEEA. J lost 5 bases, V lost 3 bases, and 8 bases had no gene match. This CDR3 has 15 residues. This CDR3 reads CASSFSRDYGDTQYF. CDR3 DNA sequence: TGTGCCAGCAGCTTTAGCCGGGACTACGGAGATACGCAGTATTTT. Looking up the rest from reference TRBV11-3 and TRBJ2-3 gives the full variable domain: EAGVVQSPRYKIIEKKQPVAFWCNPISGHNTLYWYLQNLGQGPELLIRYENEEAVDDSQLPKDRFSAERLKGVDSTLKIQPAELGDSAVYLCASSFSRDYGDTQYFGPGTRLTVL.

The chain employs TRBV27 and TRBJ1-2; 7 nucleotides match TRBD1. CDR1 MNHEY and CDR2 SMNVEV come from the germline V gene (reference sequence). V trimming: 7 bases; J trimming: 4 bases; junction bases outside the gene matches: 6. The CDR3 runs to 13 residues. Here the CDR3 reads CASTSRQGYGYTF. CDR3 in DNA: TGTGCCAGCACCAGCCGACAGGGCTATGGCTACACCTTC.

The chain combines TRBV2 with TRBJ2-1, with D perhaps TRBD2 (5 bases). Germline assignment: CDR1 SNHLY and CDR2 FYNNEI. V gave up 8 bases and J gave up 10 bases, with 12 bases separating them. CDR3 size: 11 residues. CDR3 coding DNA: TGTGCCAGCGGGGTCGGGGAGGAGCAGTTCTTC. Translating it yields CASGVGEEQFF.

This clone was detected only once. This chain joins TRBV6-5 and TRBJ2-5; D unresolved. Germline CDR1 is MNHEY and CDR2 is SVGAGI. The CDR3 runs to 13 residues. V was pared by 10 bases and J by 2 bases, with 14 bases between. CDR3 DNA sequence: TGTGCCATAGATTTCGGGTTACAAGAGACCCAGTACTTC. Translation: CAIDFGLQETQYF.

The rearrangement links TRBV23-1 to TRBJ2-7; 8 nucleotides match TRBD1. TRBV23-1 qualifies as an ORF whose function is uncertain. This CDR3 has 17 amino acids. The V and J ends lost 3 bases and 0 bases, in that order; junction bases with no gene match: 10. Written as DNA, the CDR3 is TGCGCCAGCAGTCATAACTGGGGGGACAGGTTCTCCTACGAGCAGTACTTC. Amino acids: CASSHNWGDRFSYEQYF.

This sequence joins TRBV29-1 and TRBJ2-5; perhaps TRBD2 as D (5 bases). Germline values: CDR1 SQVTM, CDR2 ANQGSEA. V lost 1 base and J lost 2, with 8 bases in between. The CDR3 is 13 amino acids. CDR3 residues: CSVEGRLQETQYF. In nucleotides, the CDR3 is TGCAGCGTTGAAGGTAGACTACAAGAGACCCAGTACTTC.

The V call is TRBV19, the J call TRBJ1-1; TRBD1 matches at 8 bases. CDR1 is LNHDA, CDR2 SQIVND, per germline (reference sequence). Trimming removed 7 bases from V and 3 bases from J; junction bases left unmatched: 10. The CDR3 contains 15 residues. This CDR3 reads CASMGYLQGDTEAFF. The CDR3, as DNA: TGTGCCAGTATGGGATATTTACAGGGGGACACTGAAGCTTTCTTT.

In nucleotides, the CDR3 is TGTGCCAGCAGTCGGGGACAGGGTAGAAATGAGCAGTTCTTC. Its protein product is CASSRGQGRNEQFF. The chain carries TRBV28 and TRBJ2-1; TRBD1 matches 9 bases. V lost 5 bases and J lost 7; bases outside the gene matches: 6. The germline V gene encodes CDR1 MDHEN and CDR2 SYDVKM. CDR3 length equals 14 residues.

This clone showed up just a few times. The gene calls are TRBV6-2 or TRBV6-3 and TRBJ2-7; 8 positions agree with TRBD1. The germline gives CDR1 MNHEY, CDR2 SVGEGT. V lost 6 bases to trimming and J lost 2 bases; unmatched junction nucleotides: 9. The CDR3 runs to 15 residues. In DNA form, the CDR3 reads TGTGCCAGCAGCTCTAGGACAGGGCTCACCTACGAGCAGTACTTC. Amino acid sequence: CASSSRTGLTYEQYF.

The chain uses TRBV19 and TRBJ2-3, with TRBD2 matching over 12 bases. The germline V gene encodes CDR1 LNHDA and CDR2 SQIVND (reference sequence). V trimming: 6 bases; J trimming: 6 bases; junction bases outside the gene matches: 4. There are 14 residues in the CDR3. The CDR3 spells CASRRGTSGDTQYF. The DNA of the CDR3 is TGTGCCAGTAGAAGAGGGACTAGCGGGGATACGCAGTATTTT.

The chain combines TRBV19 with TRBJ2-6, with D possibly TRBD1 on 6 matching bases. Per the germline V gene, CDR1 is LNHDA and CDR2 is SQIVND (reference sequence). V dropped 3 bases and J dropped 0 bases, with 12 bases sitting between them. This CDR3 spans 17 amino acids. The CDR3 DNA follows: TGTGCCAGTAGTATTCAGGGGCCTCTCTCTGGGGCCAACGTCCTGACTTTC. This translates into CASSIQGPLSGANVLTF.

V and J are TRBV6-5 and TRBJ1-2; D uncertain. Germline CDR1 is MNHEY and CDR2 is SVGAGI. The V gene lost 0 bases and the J gene lost 4 bases, with 9 bases spanning the gap. The CDR3 is made up of 14 amino acids. The CDR3 here is CASSYSSTFYGYTF. DNA of the CDR3: TGTGCCAGCAGTTACTCGTCCACATTCTATGGCTACACCTTC.

The rearrangement joins TRBV10-2 to TRBJ2-5, with 9 nucleotides matching TRBD2. Germline CDR1 reads WSHSY; CDR2 reads SAAADI. After removal of 1 base from V and 3 bases from J, the junction contained 9 bases not matched to a gene. This CDR3 has 17 amino acids. CDR3 region: CASSEFEREVFEETQYF. The CDR3 DNA reads as TGCGCCAGCAGTGAGTTTGAGCGGGAGGTTTTTGAAGAGACCCAGTACTTC.